Reported below is one T cell receptor (beta chain). The CDR3 is 15 residues long. Germline assignment: CDR1 LNHDA and CDR2 SQIVND (reference sequence). The junction had 4 bases not matched to a gene; V was cut back by 3 bases and J by 3 bases. The sample comes from a study of sequential checkpoint blockade in melanoma. Background on the study: Randomization was 1:1 between first-line nivolumab→ipilimumab and ipilimumab→nivolumab.

Some clones are missing from TCRdb's copy, which holds only in-frame ones; the method was immunoSEQ multiplex PCR. The table has approximately 11,000 clones, 78% seen once. The sample's treatment: randomized to nivolumab then ipilimumab (arm A) or the reverse (arm B). PBMC sorting kept live CD3+CD8+ cells without CD19 or CD56. The material sequenced was CD8+ T cells sorted from blood (inferred from file names), taken from a patient given nivolumab and ipilimumab in sequence. J is TRBJ2-3 and V is TRBV19, with 9 bases that match TRBD2. This sequence was found in a human donor with melanoma. CDR3 protein: CASSIRTSVTDTQYF. The CDR3 DNA reads TGTGCCAGTAGTATCAGGACTAGCGTGACAGATACGCAGTATTTT.